This T cell receptor (beta chain) was retrieved from a study of shared clonotypes between healthy human individuals (dated by TCRdb to the early 2020s). About the study as a whole: The cohort comprised a couple of women and a few men aged 18 to 49 years. For each donor, CD4 naive and CD4 memory were each run on three plates, CD8 naive on two plates, and CD8 memory on one plate. Blood TCR repertoires of about 5 healthy adults were deeply sequenced to estimate repertoire size and the extent of clonotype sharing between individuals. To increase sequencing depth and limit assay-specific biases, TCR repertoire library preparation and sequencing were carried out by different laboratories using diverse techniques. Each donor's leukapheresis produced roughly between about 0.8 and 8.9 billion PBMCs. Paper-wide results and their limitations: Larger estimated clonotype richness was generally found for naive subsets than for memory subsets. Because the study included a small number of donors, the genetic and exposure-history diversity represented was limited. Rarefaction of sorted-subset datasets indicated incomplete sequencing despite the large sequencing depth. Pairwise subsampling led to the expectation that sequencing depth would affect the degree of clonotype sharing among donors. Compared with non-shared clonotypes, the clonotypes found in all four sorted-subset donors had higher generation probabilities. Sharing across a few donors was observed for around 4.8% of naive CD4, over 3% of naive CD8, 2% to 2.5% of memory CD4, and around 0.42% of memory CD8 clonotypes. Sampling was limited to blood, and TCR repertoires in tissue likely differ from TCR repertoires in blood.

TCR CDR3 regions were amplified from genomic DNA by multiplex PCR using the deep immunoSEQ assay. Genomic DNA extracted from each cell subset was distributed evenly over all wells of several immunoSEQ 96-well plates, and each plate served as one replicate. For sorted subsets, each replicate PCR was loaded with about 0.2 ug genomic DNA, equivalent to 30,000 or so T cell genomes. Purified libraries were measured with a Qubit 3.0 fluorometer, size-checked on a Bioanalyzer 2100, and measured again with the KAPA Library Quantification kit. A separate single-read 150-cycle Illumina NextSeq 550 flow cell was used to sequence each immunoSEQ 96-well plate. The paper's processing steps were these. The immunoSEQ output contained only junctional sequences without quality scores, so filtering could not match that applied to full-length reads. To assign V/J genes and CDR3, sequences were annotated using PyIR, a Python wrapper for IgBLAST v1.9, with IMGT germline references. Reads were removed for weak V/J assignments (E-value above 1e-6), missing CDR3, stop codons, out-of-frame junctions, or ambiguous translated residues. V3J clonotypes were defined as sequences sharing an identical inferred V gene, J gene, and CDR3 amino acid sequence. To compute the percentage overlap between repertoires, the number of shared unique clonotypes was divided by the size of the smaller repertoire. Repertoire richness was assessed with RTK rarefaction, the Chao1 estimator, and Recon v2.1 estimates of unobserved clonotypes. For all TCRbeta clonotypes obtained by the gDNA method from a few donors, generation probabilities were computed with OLGA. Drawn from immuneACCESS, this table holds only the in-frame rearrangements with V and J called that TCRdb kept. Clones are partly lost; checked studies trace under half to an unresolved V gene and leave the rest unexplained. Clone size and the V and J calls come from that table; the DNA yielded D and trimming. This sample is represented by about 1.5 million clones; roughly 97% of them were singletons. Roughly 1.2% of the sample is in the top ten clones.

With respect to this clone: Its antigen remains unidentified. No quality values exist for individual bases; no much larger clone is one base distant.

Donors were healthy HIV-negative adults with no recently reported acute infections or vaccinations. Every donor was a Caucasian adult living in Nashville, Tennessee, USA. CD4+ T cells were enriched by magnetic negative selection, after which naive cells were positively selected on CD45RA and the negative fraction was taken as the memory subset. Blood was obtained by leukapheresis, after which PBMCs were separated by Ficoll-Histopaque density gradient centrifugation and cryopreserved in liquid nitrogen vapor phase. Analytical flow cytometry was used to check the purity and quantity of every magnetically sorted T cell population. Genomic DNA was isolated from each sorted fraction and quantified by UV absorbance on a Nanodrop 2000c. The CDR3 contains 12 residues, cysteine and phenylalanine counted. Only CDR3 DNA remains: 36 bases, in frame from the first base. Looking up the germline V gene (reference sequence) yields CDR1 WNHNN and CDR2 SYGVQD. V gives up 4 bases and J gives up 6 bases, and the segment between their germline ends measures 9 bases.

The sequencing sample was made of naive CD4+ T cells sorted from blood. The sample's cell subset or site label is to be understood as: CD45RA+ positively selected. The clonotype was recovered from a man aged 30 to 45 in good health. The chain is assembled from TRBV10-1 and TRBJ1-1, with the D segment identity uncertain. The nucleotide sequence is TGCGCCAGCAGTGGTGCGGCTCCTGAAGCTTTCTTT. It translates as CASSGAAPEAFF.